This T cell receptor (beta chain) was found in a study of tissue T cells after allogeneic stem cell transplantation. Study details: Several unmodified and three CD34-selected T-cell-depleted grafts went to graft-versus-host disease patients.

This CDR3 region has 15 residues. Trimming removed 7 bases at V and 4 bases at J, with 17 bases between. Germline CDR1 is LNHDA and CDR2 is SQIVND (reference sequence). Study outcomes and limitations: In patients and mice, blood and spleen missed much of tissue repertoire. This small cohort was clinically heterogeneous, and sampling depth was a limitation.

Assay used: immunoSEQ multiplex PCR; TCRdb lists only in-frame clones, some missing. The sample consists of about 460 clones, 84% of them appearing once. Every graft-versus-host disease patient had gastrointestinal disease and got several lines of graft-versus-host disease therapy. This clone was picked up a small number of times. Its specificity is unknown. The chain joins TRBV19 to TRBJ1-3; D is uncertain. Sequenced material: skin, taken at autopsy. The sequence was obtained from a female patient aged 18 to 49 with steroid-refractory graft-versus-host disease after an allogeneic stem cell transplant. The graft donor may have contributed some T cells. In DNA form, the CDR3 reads TGTGCCAGTACCTTGCGGACGGTCAGGGGAAACACCATATATTTT. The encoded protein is CASTLRTVRGNTIYF. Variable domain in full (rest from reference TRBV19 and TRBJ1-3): DGGITQSPKYLFRKEGQNVTLSCEQNLNHDAMYWYRQDPGQGLRLIYYSQIVNDFQKGDIAEGYSVSREKKESFPLTVTSAQKNPTAFYLCASTLRTVRGNTIYFGEGSWLTVV.